These 11 T cell receptor beta chains originate from one sample sequenced in a study of blood T cell repertoires in COVID-19. TCRdb's copy holds only in-frame clones and misses some; the assay was immunoSEQ multiplex PCR. The table includes more than 150,000 clones, roughly 89% detected once. Material: peripheral blood. These receptors were collected from a woman in her seventies with COVID-19, enrolled during active disease.

The genes are TRBV29-1 and TRBJ2-7; 7 nucleotides line up with TRBD1. This CDR3 has 12 amino acids. Germline assignment: CDR1 SQVTM and CDR2 ANQGSEA. Losses at the gene ends were 7 bases for V and 1 base for J; bases not matched to a gene: 4. The CDR3 coding sequence is TGCAGCGGAAGGGGACAGTCCTACGAGCAGTACTTC. Translation: CSGRGQSYEQYF.

The rearrangement uses TRBV5-1 and TRBJ2-7; 12 bases map to TRBD2. This CDR3 is built from 19 residues. CDR1 and CDR2 from the germline V gene are SGHRS and YFSETQ. V was clipped by 3 bases and J by 0 bases; unmatched bases: 13. CDR3 in DNA: TGCGCCAGCAGCTCGCGACTAGCGGGAGTGGGGCCAAGCTCCTACGAGCAGTACTTC. It translates to CASSSRLAGVGPSSYEQYF.

The chain links TRBV10-3 to TRBJ2-7; D perhaps matches TRBD1 (5 bases). CDR1 is ENHRY and CDR2 is SYGVKD in the germline V gene. V was pared by 5 bases and J by 3 bases, with 8 bases between. The CDR3 is 12 amino acids. CDR3 bases: TGTGCCATCAGTCCAGGGAACTACGAGCAGTACTTC. It encodes CAISPGNYEQYF.

The rearrangement uses TRBV11-2 and TRBJ1-6, with D possibly matching TRBD1 (5 bases). The ends were cut back, 1 base at V and 8 bases at J, with 9 bases in the middle. CDR1 SGHAT and CDR2 FQNNGV come from the germline V gene. The CDR3 has 14 amino acids. The CDR3 protein is CASSLGGGDSPLHF. CDR3 DNA: TGTGCCAGCAGCTTAGGGGGCGGGGATTCACCCCTCCACTTT. Filled out from reference TRBV11-2 and TRBJ1-6, the complete variable domain reads EAGVAQSPRYKIIEKRQSVAFWCNPISGHATLYWYQQILGQGPKLLIQFQNNGVVDDSQLPKDRFSAERLKGVDSTLKIQPAKLEDSAVYLCASSLGGGDSPLHFGNGTRLTVT.

The V and J genes are TRBV11-2 and TRBJ1-6; 8 bases match TRBD1. The CDR3 totals 15 residues. The germline CDR1 and CDR2 sequences are SGHAT and FQNNGV. With 0 bases clipped from V and 9 bases from J, the junction kept 4 bases outside the gene matches. DNA of the CDR3: TGTGCCAGCAGCTTAGAAACAGGGGGTGGTTCACCCCTCCACTTT. As protein: CASSLETGGGSPLHF.

This chain connects TRBV28 to TRBJ1-5, with a possible D match to TRBD1 (5 bases). The CDR3 extends over 16 amino acids. With 6 bases removed from V and 0 bases from J, the gap between germline ends came to 15 bases. Germline V gene lookup returns CDR1 MDHEN and CDR2 SYDVKM. The CDR3 DNA reads as TGTGCCAGCAGGAGCGGGACGGATTATAGCAATCAGCCCCAGCATTTT. It encodes CASRSGTDYSNQPQHF.

The chain joins TRBV4-3 to TRBJ1-2, with D perhaps matching TRBD1 (5 bases). The CDR3 length is 16 residues. Trimming left V 4 bases short and J 4 bases short, with 19 bases between. Germline CDR1 reads LGHNA; CDR2 reads YSLEER. CDR3 DNA: TGCGCCAGCAGCCGTGAAAACCCGACAGCACTCTATGGCTACACCTTC. This sequence encodes CASSRENPTALYGYTF.

This clone is a singleton in its sample. The genes are TRBV2 and TRBJ1-5; 10 positions agree with TRBD1. The CDR3 contains 14 residues. J lost 4 bases, V lost 6 bases, and 3 bases had no gene match. Germline V gene data show CDR1 as SNHLY and CDR2 as FYNNEI. CDR3 sequence: CASSLGQGNQPQHF. The DNA of the CDR3 is TGTGCCAGCAGCCTGGGACAGGGGAATCAGCCCCAGCATTTT.

This sequence joins TRBV25-1 and TRBJ1-4, with unresolved D. Trimming took off 3 bases at V and 0 bases at J, with 8 bases between the two ends. The CDR3 loop spans 15 amino acids. Germline CDR1 is MGHDK and CDR2 is SYGVNS. DNA of the CDR3: TGTGCCAGCAGTGATACTCTTGCAACTAATGAAAAACTGTTTTTT. This codes for CASSDTLATNEKLFF.

This sequence joins TRBV5-6 and TRBJ2-7, with D possibly matching TRBD1 (6 bases). The length of the CDR3 is 13 residues. Trimming stripped 4 bases from V and 6 bases from J, with 14 bases between. Germline loops: CDR1 SGHDT, CDR2 YYEEEE. CDR3 DNA: TGTGCCAGCAGCCGACTACAGGGTGGCGAGCAGTACTTC. Translated: CASSRLQGGEQYF.

The chain combines TRBV3-1 (or the pseudogene TRBV3-2) with TRBJ2-7; D is uncertain. The CDR3 contains 15 residues. Trimming stripped 1 base from V and 2 bases from J, with 12 bases between. From germline, CDR1 is LGHDT and CDR2 YNNKEL (reference sequence). Here the CDR3 reads CASSQGPLITYEQYF. CDR3 nucleotide sequence: TGTGCCAGCAGCCAAGGGCCCTTGATAACCTACGAGCAGTACTTC.